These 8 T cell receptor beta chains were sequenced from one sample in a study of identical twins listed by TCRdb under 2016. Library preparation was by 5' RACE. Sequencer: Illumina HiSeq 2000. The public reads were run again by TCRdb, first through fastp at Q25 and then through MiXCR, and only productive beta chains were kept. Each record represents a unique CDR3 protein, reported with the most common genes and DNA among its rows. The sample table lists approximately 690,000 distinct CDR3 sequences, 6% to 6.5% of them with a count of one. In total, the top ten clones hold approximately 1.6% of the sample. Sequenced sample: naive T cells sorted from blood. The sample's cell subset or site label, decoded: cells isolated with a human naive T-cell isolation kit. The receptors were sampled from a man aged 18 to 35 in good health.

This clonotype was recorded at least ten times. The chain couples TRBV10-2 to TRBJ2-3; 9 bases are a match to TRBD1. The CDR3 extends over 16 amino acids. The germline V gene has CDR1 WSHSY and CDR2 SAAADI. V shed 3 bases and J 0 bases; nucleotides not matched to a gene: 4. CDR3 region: CASSDKGTGSTDTQYF. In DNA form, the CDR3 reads TGCGCCAGCAGTGACAAAGGGACAGGGAGCACAGATACGCAGTATTTT.

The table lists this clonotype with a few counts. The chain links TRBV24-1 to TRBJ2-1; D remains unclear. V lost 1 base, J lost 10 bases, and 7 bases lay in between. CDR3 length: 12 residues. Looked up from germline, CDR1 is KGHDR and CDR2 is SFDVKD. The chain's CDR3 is CATSDFLGEQFF. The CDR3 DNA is TGTGCCACCAGTGATTTCTTGGGGGAGCAGTTCTTC.

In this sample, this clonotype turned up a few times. The CDR3 reads CASSQRGGNTGELFF. CDR3 DNA sequence: TGCGCCAGCAGCCAAAGGGGAGGGAACACCGGGGAGCTGTTTTTT. V and J are TRBV4-3 and TRBJ2-2, with D tentatively TRBD2 (6 bases). This CDR3 is built from 15 residues. The V end lost 2 bases, the J end lost 1 base, and 8 bases lay between the germline ends. Per germline, CDR1 LGHNA and CDR2 YSLEER.

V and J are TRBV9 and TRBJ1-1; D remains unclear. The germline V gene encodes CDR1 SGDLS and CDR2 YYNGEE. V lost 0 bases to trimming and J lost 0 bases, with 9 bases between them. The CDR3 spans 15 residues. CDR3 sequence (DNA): TGTGCCAGCAGCGTAGCCCCGGCCCTGAACACTGAAGCTTTCTTT. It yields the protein CASSVAPALNTEAFF.

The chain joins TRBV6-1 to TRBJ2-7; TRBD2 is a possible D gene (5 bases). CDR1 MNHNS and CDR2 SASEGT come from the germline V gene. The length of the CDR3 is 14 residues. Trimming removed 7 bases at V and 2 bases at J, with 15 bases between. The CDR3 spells CASKRASGAYEQYF. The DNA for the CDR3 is TGTGCCAGCAAACGAGCCTCCGGGGCCTACGAGCAGTACTTC.

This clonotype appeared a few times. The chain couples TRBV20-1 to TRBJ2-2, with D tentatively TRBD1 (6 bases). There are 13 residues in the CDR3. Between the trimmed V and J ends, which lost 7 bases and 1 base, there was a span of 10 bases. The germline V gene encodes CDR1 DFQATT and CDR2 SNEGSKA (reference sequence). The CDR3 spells CSVLDRNTGELFF. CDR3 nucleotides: TGCAGTGTTTTGGACAGGAACACCGGGGAGCTGTTTTTT.

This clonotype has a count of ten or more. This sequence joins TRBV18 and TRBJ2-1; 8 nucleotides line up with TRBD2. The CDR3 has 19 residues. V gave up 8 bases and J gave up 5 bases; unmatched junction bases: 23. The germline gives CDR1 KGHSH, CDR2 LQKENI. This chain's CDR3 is CASLLDKYRSGSVHNEQFF. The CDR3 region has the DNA TGTGCCAGCCTTTTAGACAAATACCGCAGCGGGAGCGTCCACAATGAGCAGTTCTTC.

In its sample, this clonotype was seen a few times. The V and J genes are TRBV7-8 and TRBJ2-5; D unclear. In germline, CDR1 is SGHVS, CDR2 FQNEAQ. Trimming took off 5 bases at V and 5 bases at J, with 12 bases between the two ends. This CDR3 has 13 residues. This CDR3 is CASSQWAGETQYF. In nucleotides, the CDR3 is TGTGCCAGCAGCCAGTGGGCCGGGGAGACCCAGTACTTC.